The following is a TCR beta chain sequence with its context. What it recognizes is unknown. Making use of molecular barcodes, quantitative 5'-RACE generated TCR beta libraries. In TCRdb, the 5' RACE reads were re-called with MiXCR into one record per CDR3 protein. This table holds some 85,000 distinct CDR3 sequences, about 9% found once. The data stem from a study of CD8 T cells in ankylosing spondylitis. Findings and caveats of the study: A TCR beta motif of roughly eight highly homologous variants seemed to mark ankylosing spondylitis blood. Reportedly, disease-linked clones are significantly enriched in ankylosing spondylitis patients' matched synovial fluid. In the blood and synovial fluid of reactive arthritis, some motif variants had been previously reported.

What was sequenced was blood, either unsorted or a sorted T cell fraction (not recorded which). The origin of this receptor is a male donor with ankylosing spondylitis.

The CDR3 sequence is CASSLVRYNEQFF. The CDR3 coding sequence is TGTGCCAGCAGCTTAGTTCGGTACAATGAGCAGTTCTTC. The chain recombines TRBV7-9 with TRBJ2-1; D remains unclear. The V end was cut by 1 base, the J end by 4 bases, with 5 bases between. Germline V gene lookup returns CDR1 SEHNR and CDR2 FQNEAQ (reference sequence). CDR3 length: 13 residues.